This T cell receptor (beta chain) stems from a study of blood T cell repertoires in COVID-19. Some clones are missing from TCRdb's copy, which holds only in-frame ones; the method was immunoSEQ multiplex PCR. Among 210,000 or so clones listed, around 84% were seen once. V gave up 4 bases and J gave up 0 bases; unmatched junction bases: 8. Germline lookup yields CDR1 LGHNA and CDR2 YSLEER. The CDR3 has 17 residues. The sequence was collected from a woman of 80 years or more with active or convalescent COVID-19. Sequenced input: peripheral blood. The chain joins TRBV4-3 to TRBJ2-1; 8 nucleotides match TRBD2. The CDR3, as DNA: TGCGCCAGCAGCCCAGGGGAGCGGGGGAGCTCCTACAATGAGCAGTTCTTC. Protein product: CASSPGERGSSYNEQFF.